The rows below give T cell receptor beta chains drawn from one sample of a study of somatic mutations in cytotoxic T cells in rheumatoid arthritis. Using immunoSEQ multiplex PCR, the repertoire was profiled, and TCRdb retains in-frame clones only, with some absent. The sample has about 3,300 clones; around 80% are singletons. Sequencing used CD8+ T cells sorted from blood. Receptor source: a woman in her forties or fifties with rheumatoid arthritis. Both conserved end residues are trimmed from each CDR3.

j_gene | v_gene | CDR3aa
TRBJ1-1 | TRBV5-6 | ASSPPGMNTEAF
TRBJ2-7 | TRBV4-1 | ASSQDGTGNDEQY
TRBJ1-1 | TRBV15 | ATSMDRHTEAF
TRBJ2-7 | TRBV7-9 | ASSLVLAGVVEQY
TRBJ2-1 | TRBV13 | ASSSGLALLYNEQF
TRBJ1-4 | TRBV5-6 | ASSLLAAMNEKLF
TRBJ1-1 | TRBV28 | ASRLGPANTEAF
TRBJ2-1 | TRBV27 | ASSPTSGVNNEQF
TRBJ2-3 | TRBV28 | ASSTNRAGLTDTQY
TRBJ2-5 | TRBV13 | ASSTETRQETQY
TRBJ1-1 | TRBV6-5 | ASSEARGTEAF
TRBJ2-7 | TRBV29-1 | SVYGGILQADEQY
TRBJ2-2 | TRBV9 | ASSAGADTGELF
TRBJ1-2 | TRBV5-5 | ASSLAGVGGLGYT
TRBJ1-1 | TRBV5-5 | ASSPPTGNTEAF
TRBJ2-1 | TRBV2 | ASSTSGKSFYNEQF
TRBJ1-3 | TRBV9 | ASSPKPLISGNTIY
TRBJ2-3 | TRBV7-9 | ASSGGAPADTQY
TRBJ2-5 | TRBV9 | ASSSGLAGGLETQY
TRBJ1-2 | TRBV6-6 | ASGPDRDYGYT
TRBJ2-1 | TRBV2 | ASSESSGRDYEQF
TRBJ1-1 | TRBV4-1 | ASSQEEKSVGASAF
TRBJ2-7 | TRBV27 | ASSASGYEQY
TRBJ2-7 | TRBV6-5 | ASSYRDSPSYEQY